This T cell receptor (beta chain) was observed in a study of T cells after yellow fever vaccination. TCRdb ran MiXCR on the 5' RACE reads and lists one entry per CDR3 protein. Of some 69,000 distinct CDR3 sequences in the sample, 4.5% to 7.5% are singletons; the top ten hold less than 2.5%. The CDR3 contains 14 residues. Germline V gene lookup returns CDR1 MNHEY and CDR2 SVGAGI. V was cut by 6 bases and J by 3 bases, with 12 bases left in between. This clonotype has ten or more counts. The V gene is TRBV6-5, the J gene TRBJ1-5; possibly TRBD1 for D (6 bases). The TCR originated in a man younger than 35 who received the YFV17D yellow fever vaccine. The sequenced sample was CD4+ T cells sorted from PBMCs, obtained roughly 14 days after the first yellow fever vaccination. CDR3 coding DNA: TGTGCCAGCAGCTCGACAGGCCCCAATCAGCCCCAGCATTTT. As protein: CASSSTGPNQPQHF.